This is a list of T cell receptor beta chains from one sample in a study of cytomegalovirus exposure and HLA in healthy donors. The data were produced by immunoSEQ multiplex PCR, yet TCRdb's version contains in-frame clones alone and is incomplete. In the table there are 150,000 or so clones, approximately 87% of which are singletons. What was sequenced was PBMCs. The origin of the receptors is a woman aged 25 to 45 in good health and CMV-seronegative. The CDR3 runs from the conserved cysteine through the conserved F or W. The D gene is left open where the match is weak. Clone size, where shown, is once, few, many, or a class for clones that have expanded.

length	size	D	V	J	CDR3	DNA
15	NA	NA	TRBV27	TRBJ2-2	CASSWTPANTGELFF	TGTGCCAGCAGCTGGACACCCGCGAACACCGGGGAGCTGTTTTTT
12	once	NA	TRBV27	TRBJ2-7	CASGRGSYEQYF	TGTGCCAGCGGCAGGGGATCCTACGAGCAGTACTTC
14	NA	TRBD2	TRBV6-5	TRBJ2-7	CASSSLADSYEQYF	TGTGCCAGCAGTAGCCTAGCGGATTCCTACGAGCAGTACTTC
14	NA	NA	TRBV6-1	TRBJ1-2	CASSEAAGWGGYTF	TGTGCCAGCAGTGAAGCAGCAGGGTGGGGTGGCTACACCTTC
15	NA	TRBD2	TRBV5-3	TRBJ2-3	CARRGGTLRADTQYF	TGTGCCAGAAGGGGAGGGACTTTGAGGGCAGATACGCAGTATTTT
13	NA	NA	TRBV5-1	TRBJ1-3	CASSLSPGNTIYF	TGCGCCAGCAGCCTGAGTCCTGGAAACACCATATATTTT
14	NA	NA	TRBV25-1	TRBJ2-3	CASTPSEGTDTQYF	TGTGCCAGCACTCCGAGCGAGGGCACAGATACGCAGTATTTT
15	NA	NA	TRBV4-2	TRBJ2-7	CASSQEAQGLYEQYF	TGTGCCAGCAGCCAAGAGGCGCAGGGACTCTACGAGCAGTACTTC
16	NA	NA	TRBV4-3	TRBJ1-1	CASSQDPGSGSAEAFF	TGCGCCAGCAGCCAAGACCCTGGATCGGGGTCCGCTGAAGCTTTCTTT
14	NA	TRBD1	TRBV2	TRBJ2-5	CASSGTGVVETQYF	TGTGCCAGCAGTGGGACAGGGGTAGTGGAGACCCAGTACTTC
14	NA	NA	TRBV6-6	TRBJ2-4	CASSIQDSKNIQYF	TGTGCCAGCAGTATACAGGATTCAAAAAACATTCAGTACTTC
15	NA	TRBD1	TRBV15	TRBJ1-2	CATSTGQELLYGYTF	TGTGCCACCAGCACGGGACAGGAGTTACTTTATGGCTACACCTTC
11	once	NA	TRBV2	TRBJ2-5	CASSVEETQYF	TGTGCCAGCAGTGTGGAGGAGACCCAGTACTTC
14	few	NA	TRBV6-1	TRBJ2-7	CASGGGTPLYEQYF	TGTGCCAGCGGGGGCGGAACCCCATTATACGAGCAGTACTTC
18	NA	TRBD1	TRBV5-1	TRBJ2-7	CASSSPAAGQGSSYEQYF	TGCGCCAGCAGCTCTCCGGCTGCGGGACAGGGGTCCTCCTACGAGCAGTACTTC
12	few	NA	TRBV2	TRBJ2-7	CASSGTAYEQYF	TGTGCCAGCAGCGGCACAGCCTACGAGCAGTACTTC
16	once	TRBD1	TRBV5-4	TRBJ2-2	CASSAEGQGATGELFF	TGTGCCAGCAGCGCGGAAGGACAGGGGGCAACCGGGGAGCTGTTTTTT
15	NA	TRBD2	TRBV10-1	TRBJ2-7	CASSGTSGGSYEQYF	TGCGCCAGTTCAGGGACTAGCGGGGGCTCCTACGAGCAGTACTTC
14	NA	NA	TRBV29-1	TRBJ1-1	CSVGRSLSYPEAFF	TGCAGCGTTGGTCGGTCACTGTCGTACCCTGAAGCTTTCTTT
17	NA	TRBD1	TRBV2	TRBJ2-1	CASSPWTGGALYNEQFF	TGTGCCAGCAGTCCGTGGACAGGGGGCGCTTTGTACAATGAGCAGTTCTTC
12	NA	NA	TRBV9	TRBJ1-2	CASSVESYGYTF	TGTGCCAGCAGCGTGGAGTCCTATGGCTACACCTTC
14	NA	NA	TRBV5-1	TRBJ1-1	CASSEASGNTEAFF	TGCGCCAGCAGCGAGGCCAGTGGGAACACTGAAGCTTTCTTT
16	NA	NA	TRBV2	TRBJ1-5	CASSEALYRDQSAQHF	TGTGCCAGCAGTGAAGCGCTTTACAGGGACCAATCAGCCCAGCATTTT
16	NA	TRBD2	TRBV11-2	TRBJ2-7	CASSPGGGPSSYEQYF	TGTGCCAGCAGCCCCGGGGGGGGACCCAGCTCCTACGAGCAGTACTTC
15	NA	TRBD1	TRBV7-9	TRBJ2-5	CASSILRDSQETQYF	TGTGCCAGCAGCATTCTCCGGGACAGCCAAGAGACCCAGTACTTC
15	NA	NA	TRBV5-1	TRBJ2-7	CASSLVRRGNYEQYF	TGCGCCAGCAGCTTGGTGCGGCGAGGAAACTACGAGCAGTACTTC
14	NA	NA	TRBV5-1	TRBJ1-2	CASSWEGRNYGYTF	TGCGCCAGCAGCTGGGAGGGACGAAACTATGGCTACACCTTC
16	NA	TRBD1	TRBV18	TRBJ2-1	CASSPRDRTRYNEQFF	TGTGCCAGCTCACCAAGGGACAGGACGCGGTACAATGAGCAGTTCTTC
15	NA	NA	TRBV19	TRBJ1-2	CASSIGVSRDYGYTF	TGTGCCAGTAGTATTGGCGTCAGCCGGGACTATGGCTACACCTTC
16	NA	NA	TRBV10-2	TRBJ2-3	CASRDSWKGGTDTQYF	TGCGCCAGCAGGGACAGTTGGAAAGGGGGCACAGATACGCAGTATTTT
17	NA	TRBD2	TRBV11-1	TRBJ2-5	CASSLAPLAGAQETQYF	TGTGCCAGCAGCTTAGCGCCTTTAGCGGGGGCCCAAGAGACCCAGTACTTC
14	NA	TRBD1	TRBV2	TRBJ1-1	CASRLNRGSTEAFF	TGTGCCAGCAGACTAAACAGGGGGTCCACTGAAGCTTTCTTT
15	NA	TRBD2	TRBV4-1	TRBJ2-7	CASSQSGTGSYEQYF	TGCGCCAGCAGCCAAAGCGGGACGGGATCCTACGAGCAGTACTTC
14	NA	NA	TRBV10-1	TRBJ1-4	CASEVSGLNEKLFF	TGCGCCAGCGAGGTATCAGGGCTTAATGAAAAACTGTTTTTT
14	NA	TRBD2	TRBV5-1	TRBJ2-3	CASSPGLGPDTQYF	TGCGCCAGCAGCCCGGGACTAGGCCCAGATACGCAGTATTTT
14	NA	NA	TRBV27	TRBJ1-2	CASSPIKGAYGYTF	TGTGCCAGCAGCCCGATTAAGGGAGCCTATGGCTACACCTTC
14	NA	NA	TRBV19	TRBJ2-3	CASRGGREIDTQYF	TGTGCCAGTAGGGGAGGACGAGAAATAGATACGCAGTATTTT
14	NA	NA	TRBV6-6	TRBJ1-5	CASSRAGRNQPQHF	TGTGCCAGCAGTCGCGCCGGGAGGAATCAGCCCCAGCATTTT
11	NA	NA	TRBV29-1	TRBJ2-5	CSVAGRGTQYF	TGCAGCGTCGCCGGTAGAGGGACCCAGTACTTC
16	NA	TRBD1	TRBV7-8	TRBJ2-3	CASSLVRDRGKDTQYF	TGTGCCAGCAGCTTAGTCCGGGACAGGGGGAAGGATACGCAGTATTTT
15	NA	NA	TRBV11-2	TRBJ1-4	CASSWLGDKGEKLFF	TGTGCCAGCAGCTGGCTGGGGGACAAGGGTGAAAAACTGTTTTTT
15	once	NA	TRBV19	TRBJ1-2	CASSPTTATNYGYTF	TGTGCCAGTAGTCCCACGACAGCCACTAACTATGGCTACACCTTC
16	once	NA	TRBV4-2	TRBJ1-1	CASSQEGGRARTEAFF	TGTGCCAGCAGCCAAGAGGGGGGTAGGGCCAGGACTGAAGCTTTCTTT
14	NA	TRBD1	TRBV6-6	TRBJ1-2	CASSRRTGDYGYTF	TGTGCCAGCAGTCGAAGGACAGGAGACTATGGCTACACCTTC
19	few	TRBD2	TRBV4-1	TRBJ2-6	CASSQDRSGADSGANVLTF	TGCGCCAGCAGCCAAGATCGTAGCGGGGCGGACTCTGGGGCCAACGTCCTGACTTTC
13	NA	TRBD1	TRBV30	TRBJ2-7	CAWAGTGLYEQYF	TGTGCCTGGGCAGGGACAGGCCTGTACGAGCAGTACTTC
14	NA	NA	TRBV5-5	TRBJ2-7	CASSTWEKAYEQYF	TGTGCCAGCAGCACATGGGAGAAGGCCTACGAGCAGTACTTC
14	NA	TRBD1	TRBV6-5	TRBJ1-1	CASRSGDRGTEAFF	TGTGCCAGCAGATCTGGGGACAGGGGCACTGAAGCTTTCTTT
14	NA	NA	TRBV2	TRBJ2-7	CASCNEVQGYEQYF	TGTGCCAGCTGTAACGAGGTACAGGGCTACGAGCAGTACTTC